This T cell receptor (beta chain) is drawn from a study of blood T cells in healthy people across ages. The V and J ends lost 7 bases and 4 bases respectively, with 9 bases between them. The germline CDR1 and CDR2 sequences are MNHEY and SVGAGI. This CDR3 is 12 amino acids long. This clonotype was counted a few times. Sample-barcoded 5' priming and a J-beta primer mix drove a second PCR of roughly 6 to 12 cycles. Sequencing recovered at least 2.5 million CDR3-containing paired-end reads from each sample. TCRdb reprocessed the 5' RACE reads with MiXCR, giving one entry per CDR3 protein. The repertoire holds around 1,000,000 distinct CDR3 sequences, roughly 24% seen once, with approximately 0.71% in the top ten. This sample also belongs to another study, concerning T cells of mothers and their children. As that report states: An overlap that was slightly higher, though non-significant, was seen in related mother-child pairs versus unrelated pairs.

The TCR sequence derives from a girl aged 2 to 10 in good health. Material: blood. This sequence joins TRBV6-5 and TRBJ2-3; weak D call: TRBD1 (5 bases). The CDR3 DNA follows: TGTGCCAGCAAGGACACCCCAGATACGCAGTATTTT. It codes for CASKDTPDTQYF.